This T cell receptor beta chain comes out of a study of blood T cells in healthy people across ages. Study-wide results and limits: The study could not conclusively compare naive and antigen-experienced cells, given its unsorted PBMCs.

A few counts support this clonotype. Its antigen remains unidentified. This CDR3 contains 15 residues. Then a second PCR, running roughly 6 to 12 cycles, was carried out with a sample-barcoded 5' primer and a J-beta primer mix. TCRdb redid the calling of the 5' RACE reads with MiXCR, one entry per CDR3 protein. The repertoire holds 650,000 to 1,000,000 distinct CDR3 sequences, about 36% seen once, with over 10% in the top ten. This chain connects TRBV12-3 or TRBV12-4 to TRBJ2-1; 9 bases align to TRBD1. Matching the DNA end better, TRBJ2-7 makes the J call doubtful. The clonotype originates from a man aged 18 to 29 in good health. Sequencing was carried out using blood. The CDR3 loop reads CASSPDRGTYNEQYF. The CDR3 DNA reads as TGTGCCAGCAGCCCGGACAGGGGAACCTACAATGAGCAGTACTTC.